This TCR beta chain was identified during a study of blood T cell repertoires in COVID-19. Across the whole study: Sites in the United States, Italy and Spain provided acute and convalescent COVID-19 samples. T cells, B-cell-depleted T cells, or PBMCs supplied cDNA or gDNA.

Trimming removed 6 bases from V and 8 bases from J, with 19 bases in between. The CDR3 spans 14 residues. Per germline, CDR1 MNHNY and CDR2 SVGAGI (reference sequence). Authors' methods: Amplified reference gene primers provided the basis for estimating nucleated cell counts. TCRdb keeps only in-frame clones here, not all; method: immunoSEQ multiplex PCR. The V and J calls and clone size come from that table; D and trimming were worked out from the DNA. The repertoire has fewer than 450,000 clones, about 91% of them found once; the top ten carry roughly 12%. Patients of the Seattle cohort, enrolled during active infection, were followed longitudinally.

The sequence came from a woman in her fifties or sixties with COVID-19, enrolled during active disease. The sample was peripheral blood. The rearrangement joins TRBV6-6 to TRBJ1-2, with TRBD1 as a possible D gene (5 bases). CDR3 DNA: TGTGCCAGCAGCCGGGCGATCAGGGCTGCAGGCTACACCTTC. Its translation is CASSRAIRAAGYTF.